This TCR beta chain was retrieved from a study of CD8 T cells in Susac syndrome. The J segment lost 1 base and the V segment lost 3 bases, leaving 4 bases of the junction unmatched. The CDR3 spans 15 residues. The germline gives CDR1 MGHDK, CDR2 SYGVNS. cDNA came from around 0.5 to 1 ug RNA primed by random hexamers. One entry per CDR3 protein, called by TCRdb with MiXCR from the immunoSEQ multiplex PCR reads. The sample shows a few hundred thousand distinct CDR3 sequences, about 95% of them seen only once. Through negative isolation, CD4+ and CD8+ T cells were obtained, while TEMRA cells were enriched using FACS.

The chain joins TRBV25-1 to TRBJ2-7; TRBD1 agrees at 9 bases. Sequenced input: CD4+ T cells from PBMCs. The receptor was derived from a human donor with multiple sclerosis. The CDR3 sequence: CASSDQGQGSYEQYF. In nucleotides, the CDR3 is TGTGCCAGCAGTGATCAGGGACAGGGTTCCTACGAGCAGTACTTC.